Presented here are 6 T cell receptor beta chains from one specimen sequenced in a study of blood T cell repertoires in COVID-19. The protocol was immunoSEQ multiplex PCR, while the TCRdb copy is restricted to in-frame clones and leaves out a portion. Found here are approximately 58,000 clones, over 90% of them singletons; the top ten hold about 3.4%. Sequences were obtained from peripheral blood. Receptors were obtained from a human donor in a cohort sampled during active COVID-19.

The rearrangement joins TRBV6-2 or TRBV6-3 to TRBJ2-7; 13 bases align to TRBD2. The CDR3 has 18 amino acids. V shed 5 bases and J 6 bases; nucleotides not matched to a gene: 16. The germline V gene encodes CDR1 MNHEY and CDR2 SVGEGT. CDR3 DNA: TGTGCCAGCAGTCCAAAGTTCTTAGGACTAGCGGGAGTTGGCGAGCAGTACTTC. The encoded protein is CASSPKFLGLAGVGEQYF.

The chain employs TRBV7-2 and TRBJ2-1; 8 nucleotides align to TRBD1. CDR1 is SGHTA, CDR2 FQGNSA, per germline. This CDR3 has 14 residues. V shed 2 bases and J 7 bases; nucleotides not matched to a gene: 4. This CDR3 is CASSLLTGVNEQFF. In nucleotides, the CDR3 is TGTGCCAGCAGCTTACTGACAGGGGTAAATGAGCAGTTCTTC. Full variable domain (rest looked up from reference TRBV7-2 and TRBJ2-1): GAGVSQSPSNKVTEKGKDVELRCDPISGHTALYWYRQSLGQGLEFLIYFQGNSAPDKSGLPSDRFSAERTGGSVSTLTIQRTQQEDSAVYLCASSLLTGVNEQFFGPGTRLTVL.

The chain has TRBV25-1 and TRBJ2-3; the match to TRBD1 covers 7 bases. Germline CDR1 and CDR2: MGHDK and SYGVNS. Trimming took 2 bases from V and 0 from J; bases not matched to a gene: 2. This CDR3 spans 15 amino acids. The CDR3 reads CASSETGDSTDTQYF. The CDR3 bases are TGTGCCAGCAGTGAAACAGGGGATAGCACAGATACGCAGTATTTT.

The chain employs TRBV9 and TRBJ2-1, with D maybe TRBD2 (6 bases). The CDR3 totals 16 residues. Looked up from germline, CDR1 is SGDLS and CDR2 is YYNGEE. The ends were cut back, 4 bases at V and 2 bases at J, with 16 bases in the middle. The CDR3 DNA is TGTGCCAGCAGCCCACGAGGACGGGAGACCTACAATGAGCAGTTCTTC. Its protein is CASSPRGRETYNEQFF.

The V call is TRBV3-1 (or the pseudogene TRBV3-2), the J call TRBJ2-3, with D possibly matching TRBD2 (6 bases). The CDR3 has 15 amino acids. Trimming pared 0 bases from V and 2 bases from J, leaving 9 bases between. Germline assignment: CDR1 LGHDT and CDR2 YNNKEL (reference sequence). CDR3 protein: CASSQEASVTDTQYF. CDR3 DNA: TGTGCCAGCAGCCAAGAGGCTAGCGTCACAGATACGCAGTATTTT.

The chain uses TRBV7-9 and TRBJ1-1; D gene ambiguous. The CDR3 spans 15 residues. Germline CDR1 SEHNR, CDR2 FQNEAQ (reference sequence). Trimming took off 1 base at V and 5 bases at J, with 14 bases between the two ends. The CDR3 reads CASSLDGGSGTEAFF. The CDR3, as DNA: TGTGCCAGCAGCTTAGATGGAGGCAGCGGGACTGAAGCTTTCTTT.